Each of the 29 T cell receptor beta chains below was sequenced from the same sample in a study of OX40 agonist ivuxolimab in advanced cancers. The assay was immunoSEQ multiplex PCR, and TCRdb's table has in-frame clones only and misses some. The sample lists about 58,000 clones, around four fifths occurring once. The sample here was CD4+ or CD8+ T cells sorted from blood, taken in a trial of the OX40 agonist ivuxolimab. These receptor sequences come from an adult with an advanced solid tumor such as melanoma, head and neck, liver or kidney cancer.

V usage is TRBV21-1 and J usage is TRBJ1-6; TRBD1 is the table's D call and was not checked against the DNA. TRBV21-1 counts as a pseudogene. There are 17 residues in the CDR3. In DNA, the CDR3 is TGTGCCAGCAGCAAAGGGTTACAGGGGACGATTGGTCCACCCCTCCACTTT. It yields the protein CASSKGLQGTIGPPLHF.

This sequence joins TRBV5-6 and TRBJ2-2; D ambiguous. There are 14 residues in the CDR3. Germline loops: CDR1 SGHDT, CDR2 YYEEEE. The ends were cut back, 0 bases at V and 6 bases at J, with 9 bases in the middle. CDR3 in DNA: TGTGCCAGCAGCTTGGGGCAATCCCCCGGGGAGCTGTTTTTT. It translates to CASSLGQSPGELFF.

The table lists this clone with a count of one. This rearrangement joins TRBV7-9 to TRBJ1-2, with 7 bases lining up with TRBD1. The CDR3 loop spans 17 amino acids. Trimming cost V 2 bases and J 5 bases; bases outside gene matches: 14. Germline values: CDR1 SEHNR, CDR2 FQNEAQ (reference sequence). The CDR3 DNA reads as TGTGCCAGCAGCTTACGTGGTCAGGGGGGAGGTGGTTATGGCTACACCTTC. Protein: CASSLRGQGGGGYGYTF. Full variable domain (rest looked up from reference TRBV7-9 and TRBJ1-2): DTGVSQNPRHKITKRGQNVTFRCDPISEHNRLYWYRQTLGQGPEFLTYFQNEAQLEKSRLLSDRFSAERPKGSFSTLEIQRTEQGDSAMYLCASSLRGQGGGGYGYTFGSGTRLTVV.

The chain couples TRBV6-5 to TRBJ2-5, with a possible D match to TRBD2 (5 bases). CDR3 length equals 14 residues. V shed 2 bases and J shed 2 bases, with 9 bases lying between them. CDR1 and CDR2 (germline): MNHEY, SVGAGI. CDR3 sequence: CASSYGLLQETQYF. The CDR3, as DNA: TGTGCCAGCAGTTACGGACTGTTGCAAGAGACCCAGTACTTC.

The genes are TRBV18 and TRBJ1-2, with D possibly matching TRBD1 (5 bases). V lost 7 bases to trimming and J lost 4 bases, with 16 bases between them. The CDR3 totals 14 residues. The germline gives CDR1 KGHSH, CDR2 LQKENI. The CDR3 sequence is CASYPGGVGYGYTF. CDR3 coding DNA: TGTGCCAGCTACCCCGGAGGGGTCGGCTATGGCTACACCTTC.

J is TRBJ1-4 and V is TRBV19, with TRBD1 matching 8 bases. The CDR3 is 14 residues long. Unmatched junction bases numbered 3, after V lost 1 base and J lost 8 bases. CDR1 is LNHDA and CDR2 is SQIVND in the germline V gene (reference sequence). Here the CDR3 reads CASSIAGGEEKLFF. CDR3 DNA sequence: TGTGCCAGTAGTATAGCAGGGGGCGAGGAAAAACTGTTTTTT.

A few counts support this clone. The chain is built from TRBV10-2 and TRBJ1-1; D not resolved. V was cut by 3 bases and J by 0 bases, with 5 bases left in between. The V gene's germline CDR1 is WSHSY and CDR2 SAAADI. The CDR3 is 13 amino acids. This CDR3 reads CASSEDVNTEAFF. DNA for the CDR3: TGCGCCAGCAGTGAAGATGTGAACACTGAAGCTTTCTTT.

The gene calls are TRBV7-9 and TRBJ1-1, with unresolved D. The germline CDR1 and CDR2 sequences are SEHNR and FQNEAQ (reference sequence). The CDR3 has 12 amino acids. V was trimmed by 1 base and J by 8 bases, leaving 8 bases between them. The CDR3 nucleotides are TGTGCCAGCAGCTTAGAACAGACAGAAGCTTTCTTT. Translated: CASSLEQTEAFF.

The table lists this clone with a few counts. V usage is TRBV18 and J usage is TRBJ2-3; TRBD2 matches at 12 bases. This CDR3 comprises 18 residues. CDR1 is KGHSH, CDR2 LQKENI, per germline. Trimming at V came to 0 bases and at J to 2 bases, leaving 6 bases not matched to a gene. CDR3 loop: CASSPPGLAGIITDTQYF. The CDR3 DNA follows: TGTGCCAGCTCACCACCGGGACTAGCGGGTATAATCACAGATACGCAGTATTTT. Full variable domain (rest looked up from reference TRBV18 and TRBJ2-3): NAGVMQNPRHLVRRRGQEARLRCSPMKGHSHVYWYRQLPEEGLKFMVYLQKENIIDESGMPKERFSAEFPKEGPSILRIQQVVRGDSAAYFCASSPPGLAGIITDTQYFGPGTRLTVL.

The chain uses TRBV2 and TRBJ2-2; D may correspond to TRBD1 or TRBD2 (5 bases each). V lost 8 bases and J lost 6, with 16 bases in between. Germline V gene lookup returns CDR1 SNHLY and CDR2 FYNNEI. The CDR3 is 14 residues long. CDR3 sequence reads: CASRDGQLSGELFF. CDR3 sequence (DNA): TGTGCCAGCCGGGACGGCCAACTGTCCGGGGAGCTGTTTTTT.

This clone was seen a handful of times. This chain joins TRBV10-3 and TRBJ1-5; TRBD1 is a possible D gene (5 bases). CDR3 length: 17 amino acids. Trimming took 0 bases from V and 0 from J, leaving 12 bases between them. Germline CDR1 reads ENHRY; CDR2 reads SYGVKD. CDR3 region: CAISESGRRGSNQPQHF. CDR3 bases: TGTGCCATCAGTGAGTCAGGCAGAAGGGGTAGCAATCAGCCCCAGCATTTT.

V is TRBV11-2 and J is TRBJ1-2; a possible D gene is TRBD1 (5 bases). Trimming took 1 base from V and 4 from J, leaving 10 bases between them. The CDR3 totals 14 residues. Germline V lookup: CDR1 SGHAT, CDR2 FQNNGV. CDR3 DNA: TGTGCCAGCAGCTTAGGGGGCCGTGGCTATGGCTACACCTTC. It yields the protein CASSLGGRGYGYTF. Filled out from reference TRBV11-2 and TRBJ1-2, the complete variable domain reads EAGVAQSPRYKIIEKRQSVAFWCNPISGHATLYWYQQILGQGPKLLIQFQNNGVVDDSQLPKDRFSAERLKGVDSTLKIQPAKLEDSAVYLCASSLGGRGYGYTFGSGTRLTVV.

This chain connects TRBV7-9 to TRBJ2-7, with 8 nucleotides matching TRBD1. The CDR3 loop spans 14 amino acids. Germline values: CDR1 SEHNR, CDR2 FQNEAQ (reference sequence). The V gene end was trimmed by 2 bases and the J gene end by 7 bases; junction bases not matched to a gene: 7. The CDR3 bases are TGTGCCAGCAGCTTAATGCAGGGGGCTGGTGAGCAGTACTTC. Its protein is CASSLMQGAGEQYF.

The rearrangement uses TRBV4-2 and TRBJ2-5; 7 nucleotides match TRBD1. CDR3 length: 15 residues. Germline values: CDR1 LGHNA, CDR2 YNFKEQ. J lost 3 bases, V lost 4 bases, and 8 bases had no gene match. CDR3 DNA: TGTGCCAGCAGCCTTACCGGGACAGCCGAAGAGACCCAGTACTTC. Protein product: CASSLTGTAEETQYF.

This clone is a singleton in its sample. This chain links TRBV5-4 with TRBJ2-3; a weak D match, TRBD2 (5 bases). The CDR3 is 13 residues long. V dropped 1 base and J dropped 5 bases, with 8 bases sitting between them. Germline CDR1 reads SGHNT; CDR2 reads YYREEE (reference sequence). For the CDR3, the DNA is TGTGCCAGCAGCTTGACGGGGATAGATACGCAGTATTTT. As protein: CASSLTGIDTQYF.

The genes are TRBV2 and TRBJ1-6; weak D call: TRBD1 (5 bases). In germline, CDR1 is SNHLY, CDR2 FYNNEI. Trimming removed 4 bases at V and 2 bases at J, with 12 bases between. The CDR3 contains 16 residues. The CDR3 DNA follows: TGTGCCAGCAGTGCGGGGGGATTAACCTATAATTCACCCCTCCACTTT. Its translation is CASSAGGLTYNSPLHF.

The rearrangement joins TRBV4-2 to TRBJ1-6; D remains unclear. From germline, CDR1 is LGHNA and CDR2 YNFKEQ. V was pared by 0 bases and J by 7 bases, with 16 bases between. The CDR3 contains 17 residues. The chain's CDR3 is CASSQDPQVDANSPLHF. In DNA, the CDR3 is TGTGCCAGCAGCCAAGATCCCCAAGTGGATGCAAATTCACCCCTCCACTTT.

V and J are TRBV27 and TRBJ2-3; 8 positions match TRBD2. J was trimmed by 0 bases and V by 7 bases; bases with no gene match: 6. The CDR3 runs to 15 residues. CDR1 and CDR2 (germline): MNHEY, SMNVEV (reference sequence). CDR3 loop: CASTLTSGSTDTQYF. The CDR3 bases are TGTGCCAGCACCTTAACTAGCGGTAGCACAGATACGCAGTATTTT.

This clone has a handful of counts. The chain has TRBV11-3 and TRBJ1-1; D is perhaps TRBD1 (6 bases). The germline V and J ends were trimmed by 7 bases and 0 bases, with 27 bases remaining between them. The CDR3 length is 19 residues. Germline V CDR1 and CDR2: SGHNT, YENEEA. The CDR3 protein is CASTSPKRGGLPVNTEAFF. The CDR3 nucleotides read TGTGCCAGCACAAGCCCCAAACGGGGGGGGCTCCCCGTGAACACTGAAGCTTTCTTT.

The CDR3 is CASSPTGGVGYTF. The CDR3 region has the DNA TGTGCCAGCAGTCCCACAGGGGGCGTGGGCTACACCTTC. The chain carries TRBV6-6 and TRBJ1-2; 9 nucleotides line up with TRBD1. The CDR3 is 13 amino acids. Looked up from germline, CDR1 is MNHNY and CDR2 is SVGAGI (reference sequence). The J segment lost 8 bases and the V segment lost 5 bases, leaving 6 bases of the junction unmatched.

The chain uses TRBV5-1 and TRBJ2-1, with TRBD2 identical over 8 bases. V lost 5 bases, J lost 5 bases, and 6 bases stayed unmatched. Looked up from germline, CDR1 is SGHRS and CDR2 is YFSETQ. This CDR3 contains 14 residues. The CDR3 nucleotides are TGCGCCAGCAGTTTAGCGGGGTGGAACAATGAGCAGTTCTTC. Translated: CASSLAGWNNEQFF.

This clone was detected a few times. V gene TRBV5-6 combines with J gene TRBJ2-2; D might be TRBD1 or TRBD2, each matching 6 bases. The CDR3 runs to 16 residues. The germline V gene encodes CDR1 SGHDT and CDR2 YYEEEE. V was pared by 0 bases and J by 7 bases, with 16 bases between. CDR3: CASSLGGRGPVGELFF. In nucleotides, the CDR3 is TGTGCCAGCAGCTTGGGTGGCCGGGGGCCTGTCGGGGAGCTGTTTTTT.

The V and J genes are TRBV2 and TRBJ1-1, with TRBD1 as a possible D gene (6 bases). V lost 6 bases, J lost 1 base, and 12 bases lay in between. CDR1 is SNHLY, CDR2 FYNNEI, per germline. The CDR3 has 14 amino acids. The CDR3 coding sequence is TGTGCCAGCAGCGCGGACAGACCGAACACTGAAGCTTTCTTT. Its protein is CASSADRPNTEAFF.

This clone was recorded once. This CDR3 is also generated by other DNA sequences in the sample. The genes are TRBV4-2 and TRBJ1-6, with a weak D call TRBD1 (5 bases). Trimming shortened V by 0 bases and J by 10 bases, and 13 bases separated the two germline ends. The germline V gene has CDR1 LGHNA and CDR2 YNFKEQ. The CDR3 extends over 15 amino acids. Here the CDR3 DNA reads TGTGCCAGCAGCCAAGACCCGGGGCAGCTATCACCCCTCCACTTT. This sequence encodes CASSQDPGQLSPLHF.

The rearrangement uses TRBV19 and TRBJ2-2, with TRBD2 matching over 8 bases. The CDR3 covers 15 residues. The junction had 6 bases not matched to a gene; V was cut back by 6 bases and J by 3 bases. Germline-derived CDR1 and CDR2 are LNHDA and SQIVND (reference sequence). CDR3 in DNA: TGTGCCAGTAGCCTTCTAGCGGGCGACACCGGGGAGCTGTTTTTT. Its translation is CASSLLAGDTGELFF.

This clone has only a few counts. This chain links TRBV13 with TRBJ1-2; unclear D gene. Germline assignment: CDR1 PRHDT and CDR2 FYEKMQ (reference sequence). The ends were cut back, 5 bases at V and 7 bases at J, with 8 bases in the middle. The CDR3 is 11 residues long. The DNA of the CDR3 is TGTGCCAGCAGCCGGACGCTTGGCTACACCTTC. It yields the protein CASSRTLGYTF.

This clone was detected only a few times. This chain links TRBV7-9 with TRBJ1-2; maybe TRBD1 (5 bases). Germline CDR1 SEHNR, CDR2 FQNEAQ (reference sequence). The ends were cut back, 7 bases at V and 6 bases at J, with 18 bases in the middle. The CDR3 is made up of 14 amino acids. DNA for the CDR3: TGTGCCAGCACCTCCCTGCCAGGGCAGGATGGCTACACCTTC. Amino acid sequence: CASTSLPGQDGYTF.

The chain combines TRBV7-3 with TRBJ1-1, with TRBD1 matching over 8 bases. V gave up 5 bases and J gave up 4 bases; unmatched junction bases: 3. This CDR3 region has 13 residues. Germline lookup yields CDR1 SGHTA and CDR2 FQGTGA. DNA of the CDR3: TGTGCCAGCAGCACTACAGGGGGCACTGAAGCTTTCTTT. It encodes CASSTTGGTEAFF.

The CDR3 DNA reads TGTGCCAGCACCACCAGTACCGGGACCCAGTACTTC. Amino acids: CASTTSTGTQYF. This chain connects TRBV2 to TRBJ2-5; D is unresolved. The ends were cut back, 7 bases at V and 7 bases at J, with 13 bases in the middle. The CDR3 covers 12 residues. CDR1 is SNHLY and CDR2 is FYNNEI in the germline V gene.